This T cell receptor (beta chain) was captured in a study of OX40 agonist ivuxolimab in advanced cancers. Study in general: Subjects had a mean age of roughly 60 years, with a range of about 23 to 79; almost 85% were male. Study-level points and caveats: The antigen specificity of the peripheral T cells (those that were expanded) was not determined. Fewer expanded clones were found on average in CD4+ than in CD8+ T cells.

Using immunoSEQ multiplex PCR, the repertoire was profiled, and TCRdb retains in-frame clones only, with some absent. The data show roughly 60,000 clones, with approximately 91% seen just once and 3% to 4.5% held by the top ten. Sampling times: baseline, cycle 4 day 1, cycle 7 day 1. Note on this clone: As yet, its antigen is unknown.

CDR1 and CDR2 from the germline V gene are SGHRS and YFSETQ. V lost 1 base to trimming and J lost 6 bases, with 8 bases between them. The CDR3 totals 12 residues. This chain uses TRBV5-1 with TRBJ2-7, with D maybe TRBD2 (5 bases). This material consisted of CD4+ or CD8+ T cells sorted from blood, taken in a trial of the OX40 agonist ivuxolimab. This TCR derives from an adult with an advanced solid tumor such as melanoma, head and neck, liver or kidney cancer. The CDR3 sequence is CASSLRTSEQYF. As DNA, the CDR3 is TGCGCCAGCAGCTTGCGAACTAGCGAGCAGTACTTC.